This entry concerns a single T cell receptor beta chain. No antigen is known for it. No base quality values were provided; no much bigger clone lies one nucleotide off. The immunoSEQ Assay was used to sequence TCRbeta CDR3 regions. After extraction, genomic DNA underwent amplification by bias-controlled multiplex PCR, followed by high-throughput sequencing. The original methods were these. To quantify the absolute abundance of every unique TCRbeta CDR3 region, sequences were collapsed and filtered. T cell fraction was estimated by normalization of TCRbeta template counts to usable DNA, with usable DNA being measured through amplification of reference genes present in all nucleated cells. Repertoire TCRs were annotated as SARS-CoV-2-specific by exact matching of V gene, CDR3 amino acid sequence and J gene to a known reactive TCR set. The reference SARS-CoV-2 TCR set came from MIRA and was filtered for enrichment in COVID-19-positive ImmuneCODE repertoires, removing public or cross-reactive TCRs. Drawing on the MIRA antigens, annotated TCRs were analysed further at the level of specific ORF or position within ORF. Breadth was defined as the number of annotated unique rearrangements divided by the total number of unique productive rearrangements, and depth was defined as the summed frequency of the annotated unique rearrangements. Two-sided Wilcoxon rank-sum tests were used to compare TCR breadth between groups. TCRdb mirrors the immuneACCESS table, restricted to in-frame sequences. Some clones are absent from its copies; in checked studies, under half trace to an unresolved V gene, and the reason for the others is unknown. Clonal size and the V and J genes are those of that table, whereas D and trimming came from the DNA. Across this sample there are 300,000 to 350,000 clones, with around four fifths seen only once. The ten largest account for 2.1% of the sample.

From the germline V gene, CDR1 is SGHRS and CDR2 is YFSETQ. V was cut back by 2 bases and J by 5 bases, leaving a gap of 11 bases between them. The CDR3 starts with the cysteine, ends with the phenylalanine, and has 14 residues. Left in the record is the CDR3 DNA by itself, 42 bases read in frame from the first base. The data were taken from a study of Ad26.COV2.S vaccination and SARS-CoV-2 variants (dated by TCRdb to the early 2020s). With regard to the full study: Vaccine-arm donors were drawn from COV1001, a multicentre, randomized, double-blind, placebo-controlled phase I-IIa trial of Ad26.COV2.S in healthy adults. Investigators remained blinded to trial group allocation during experiments and outcome assessment. Dosing of Ad26.COV2.S was intramuscular, at either 5x10^10 or 1x10^11 viral particles, delivered as one shot or as two shots spaced 56 days apart. Trial participants were randomized into five groups of five: low-dose or high-dose Ad26.COV2.S given once or twice, or placebo on both occasions. A total of 32 samples were included in the TCR-sequenced set, comprising roughly 19 Ad26.COV2.S vaccine recipients, 5 placebo recipients and 8 SARS-CoV-2 convalescent individuals. TCRbeta repertoire sequencing served as the tool for gauging how specific and how broad the SARS-CoV-2-reactive T cell receptors were following Ad26.COV2.S vaccination. Study-wide findings and limitations: Comparing responses between vaccine doses or regimens was not something the study was powered to do. After vaccination, spike-specific CD8+ and CD4+ T cell responses were reported to show substantial breadth. Ad26.COV2.S recipients had higher spike-specific TCR breadth than placebo recipients (P = 0.0014). According to the authors, total T cell responses may have been underestimated by the TCR breadth and depth analyses. Vaccine and placebo recipients had similar non-spike TCR breadth, a finding consistent with the vaccine containing only spike.

The treatment or condition label here, explained by the study, means: around 19 received Ad26.COV2.S at low or high dose, single or two shots; 5 received placebo; per-sample allocation not given. For vaccine and placebo recipients, the sequenced repertoires came from samples collected on day 63 after the first injection. Between 29 July and 7 August 2020, Cohort 1b enrolled around 24 adults aged 18-55 years at one site in Boston, USA. Ad26.COV2.S consisted of a replication-incompetent adenovirus type 26 vector by which a prefusion-stabilized SARS-CoV-2 spike protein from the original Wuhan strain was expressed.

The source of this sequence is a person between 18 and 59 years old who received the Ad26.COV2.S COVID-19 vaccine or a placebo. The chain uses TRBV5-1 and TRBJ2-1; a weak D assignment points to TRBD2 (5 bases agree). Here the sequenced sample was peripheral blood, taken in a trial of Ad26.COV2.S vaccine versus placebo. The bases read TGCGCCAGCAGCTTACGACTAAGAGACAATGAGCAGTTCTTC. This gives the protein CASSLRLRDNEQFF.